A selection of T cell receptor beta chains follows, all from one sample in a study of cytomegalovirus exposure and HLA in healthy donors. Sequencing was performed with immunoSEQ multiplex PCR; in TCRdb, only in-frame clones are kept and a portion is missing. This table has 100,000 to 150,000 clones, 70% to 85% appearing once. Material: PBMCs. These receptor sequences come from a male donor in good health and CMV-seropositive. The CDR3 runs from the conserved cysteine through the conserved F or W. Expanded clones get a size class; other rows say once, few or many, or leave the size out.

TRBV2	.	TRBJ1-1	CASSDSEGGYTEAFF
TRBV7-9	few	TRBJ1-1	CADRQNTEAFF
TRBV7-9	few	TRBJ1-1	CASSSLRDTEAFF
TRBV5-1	.	TRBJ2-1	CASSDILAGGPGNEQFF
TRBV6-5	.	TRBJ2-7	CASSYGPDRGEYEQYF
TRBV7-9	.	TRBJ1-2	CASSYLRGYTF
TRBV7-2	few	TRBJ1-3	CASSLEIVGNTIYF
TRBV4-2	.	TRBJ2-6	CASSQVGLAGAGANVLTF
TRBV6-6	once	TRBJ1-5	CASSRGQRLNQPQHF
TRBV27	.	TRBJ2-3	CASTAEGLDTQYF
TRBV5-1	.	TRBJ2-5	CASSVRGQGSEETQYF
TRBV27	.	TRBJ2-2	CASSSRVTGELFF
TRBV28	.	TRBJ2-4	CASSSDPGLRRQNIQYF
TRBV7-8	.	TRBJ1-4	CASSSSLRGKLFF
TRBV28	.	TRBJ1-2	CASSPGTPYGYTF
TRBV5-4	.	TRBJ1-3	CASSPDFSGNTIYF
TRBV19	.	TRBJ2-3	CASSISGTQYF
TRBV11-3	.	TRBJ2-7	CASSLGGSYEQYF
TRBV11-2	.	TRBJ2-3	CASSPGLPTQYF
TRBV6-5	.	TRBJ1-2	CASSYGGQDGYTF
TRBV7-9	.	TRBJ2-7	CSSSLNPRTYEQYF
TRBV30	.	TRBJ2-7	CAWIVGGSEQYF
TRBV6-5	.	TRBJ2-7	CASSSQGKNSYEQYF
TRBV5-5	.	TRBJ2-2	CASSLESGQNTGELFF
TRBV29-1	.	TRBJ1-1	CSTREGTEAFF
TRBV10-3	.	TRBJ2-7	CAISESTGSYEQYF
TRBV5-1	once	TRBJ2-1	CASSLATGDDEQFF
TRBV27	.	TRBJ2-1	CASSFDGSGSYNEQFF
TRBV6-1	.	TRBJ1-2	CASSWDRGRGYTF
TRBV5-4	.	TRBJ2-3	CASSWGLAGTDTQYF
TRBV28	.	TRBJ2-6	CASSPRGAGANVLTF
TRBV6-4	medium-sized	TRBJ2-3	CASSEGAEDTQYF
TRBV2	.	TRBJ2-2	CASYLAGGTNTGELFF
TRBV7-2	once	TRBJ2-5	CASSLTGPEYF
TRBV9	.	TRBJ2-1	CASSVGGGSYNEQFF
TRBV6-5	.	TRBJ2-1	CASSYAGGPSNEQFF
TRBV5-1	.	TRBJ2-2	CASSLETVNTGELFF
TRBV7-9	.	TRBJ2-5	CSSSLVRLAGGTQYF
TRBV7-9	.	TRBJ1-1	CASSSPGGTEAFF
TRBV7-9	.	TRBJ2-6	CASSLGTGGAGANVLTF
TRBV10-3	.	TRBJ2-5	CAISAAVETQYF